This TCR beta chain was recorded in a study of T cell repertoires in cytomegalovirus infection. Study-level background: An indication of both CMV infection and matching HLA type came from public TCR beta signatures. Overall study findings and caveats: HLA-C-restricted CMV-specific TCR beta clonotypes prevailed in the ex vivo response. Adding up the frequency of public TCR beta families identified people who carried CMV plus the relevant HLA.

In its sample, this clonotype was seen many times. The target antigen is unknown. The germline CDR1 and CDR2 sequences are MNHGY and SAAAGT. The CDR3 has 11 residues. V was pared by 5 bases and J by 14 bases, with 13 bases between. Via MiXCR, TCRdb re-called the reads, giving one row per CDR3 protein. The sample contains approximately 500,000 distinct CDR3 sequences, 15% to 20% of which appear only once. The chain has TRBV6-8 and TRBJ1-3; no reliable D call. Input material: CD8+ T cells from PBMCs. The clonotype originates from a human donor in good health (CMV status not recorded). Some clones in this sample may be carry-over from other donors' samples. CDR3 in amino acids: CASSGPSGLYF. The CDR3 DNA follows: TGTGCCAGCAGTGGACCGTCGGGCCTATATTTT.